This entry concerns a single T cell receptor (beta chain). What it binds is unknown. In germline, CDR1 is LNHDA, CDR2 SQIVND (reference sequence). There are 15 residues in the CDR3. With 3 bases removed from V and 4 bases from J, the gap between germline ends came to 13 bases. The sample comes from a study of cytomegalovirus exposure and HLA in healthy donors. It was with 60 Vbeta and 13 Jbeta primers that the PCR ran. The repertoire was sequenced with immunoSEQ multiplex PCR; TCRdb's copy has only in-frame clones and lacks some. The sample data list 150,000 to 200,000 clones. Study-wide results and limits: Per a prior analysis, the majority of TCR beta V segments were productive roughly 87% or roughly 30% of the time.

This sequence was found in a man aged 25-45 years in good health and CMV-seronegative. The rearrangement uses TRBV19 and TRBJ2-1, with a possible D match to TRBD1 (6 bases). The material sequenced was PBMCs. CDR3: CASSILGGRYNEQFF. DNA for the CDR3: TGTGCCAGTAGTATCCTTGGGGGCAGGTACAATGAGCAGTTCTTC.